The entry below describes one T cell receptor beta chain. As yet, its antigen is unknown. In the sorted-subset replicate PCRs, around 200 ng DNA, tens of thousands of T cell genomes, was used. Assay: immunoSEQ multiplex PCR; the TCRdb copy retains only in-frame clones and omits some. The data hold 2.5 million or so clones, with just over 90% observed a single time. The data are from a study of shared clonotypes between healthy human individuals. The study's findings and limits: Compared with memory subsets, naive subsets generally had larger estimated richness.

The germline gives CDR1 SGHAT, CDR2 FQNNGV. Trimming cost V 5 bases and J 2 bases; bases outside gene matches: 17. The CDR3 has 18 amino acids. The V gene is TRBV11-2, the J gene TRBJ2-7, with 8 bases lining up with TRBD2. Sequencing used naive CD4+ T cells sorted from blood. The sample's subset: CD45RA+ positively selected. This receptor was taken from a man between 18 and 35 years old in good health. The CDR3 here is CASSLLRVAGKGAYEQYF. CDR3 DNA: TGTGCCAGCAGCCTGCTTAGGGTAGCGGGGAAAGGGGCCTACGAGCAGTACTTC.